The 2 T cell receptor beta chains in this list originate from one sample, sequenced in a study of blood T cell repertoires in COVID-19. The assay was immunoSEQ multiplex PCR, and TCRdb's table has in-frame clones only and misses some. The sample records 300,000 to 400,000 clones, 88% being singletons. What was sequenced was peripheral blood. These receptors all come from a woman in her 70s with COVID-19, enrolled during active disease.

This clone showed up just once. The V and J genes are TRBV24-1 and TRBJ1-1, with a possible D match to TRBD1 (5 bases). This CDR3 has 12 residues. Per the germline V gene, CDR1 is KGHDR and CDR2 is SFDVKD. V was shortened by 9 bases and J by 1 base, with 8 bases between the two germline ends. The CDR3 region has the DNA TGTGCCACCGCGGACACGAACACTGAAGCTTTCTTT. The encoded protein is CATADTNTEAFF.

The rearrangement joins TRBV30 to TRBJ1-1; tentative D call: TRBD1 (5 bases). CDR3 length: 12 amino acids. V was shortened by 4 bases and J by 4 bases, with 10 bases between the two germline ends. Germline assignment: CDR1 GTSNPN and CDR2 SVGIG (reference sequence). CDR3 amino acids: CAWTRGFTEAFF. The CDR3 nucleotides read TGTGCCTGGACCCGGGGGTTCACTGAAGCTTTCTTT.